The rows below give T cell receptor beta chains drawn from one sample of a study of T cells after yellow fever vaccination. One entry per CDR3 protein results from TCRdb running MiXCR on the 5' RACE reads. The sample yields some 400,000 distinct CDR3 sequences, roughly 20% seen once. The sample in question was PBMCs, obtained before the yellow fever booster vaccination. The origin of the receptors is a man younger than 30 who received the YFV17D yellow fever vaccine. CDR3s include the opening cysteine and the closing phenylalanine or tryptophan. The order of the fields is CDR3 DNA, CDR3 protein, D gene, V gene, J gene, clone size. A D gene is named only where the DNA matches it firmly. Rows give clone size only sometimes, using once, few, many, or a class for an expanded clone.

CDR3 DNA: TGTGCCAGCACCTTTGGCGGGGAGCTGTTTTTT
CDR3 protein: CASTFGGELFF
D gene: NA
V gene: TRBV7-9
J gene: TRBJ2-2
clone size: once

CDR3 DNA: TGCGCCAGCAGCTTGTACGGAAACTATGGCTACACCTTC
CDR3 protein: CASSLYGNYGYTF
D gene: NA
V gene: TRBV5-1
J gene: TRBJ1-2
clone size: NA

CDR3 DNA: TGTGCCAGCGCCCTGTGGAAAGAGGAGCAGTACTTC
CDR3 protein: CASALWKEEQYF
D gene: NA
V gene: TRBV5-4
J gene: TRBJ2-7
clone size: NA

CDR3 DNA: TGTGCCAGCAGTTTTTCCAGGGCTGGCTACACCTTC
CDR3 protein: CASSFSRAGYTF
D gene: NA
V gene: TRBV12-3/TRBV12-4
J gene: TRBJ1-2
clone size: NA

CDR3 DNA: TGTGCCAGCAGCGCTTATGGCGGAAACATTCAGTACTTC
CDR3 protein: CASSAYGGNIQYF
D gene: NA
V gene: TRBV21-1
J gene: TRBJ2-4
clone size: NA

CDR3 DNA: TGCAGCGTTCAGGGGGCTCGGAACACTGAAGCTTTCTTT
CDR3 protein: CSVQGARNTEAFF
D gene: TRBD1
V gene: TRBV29-1
J gene: TRBJ1-1
clone size: NA

CDR3 DNA: TGTGCCAGCAGTTCACAGGTGTGGGCGTTCTTC
CDR3 protein: CASSSQVWAFF
D gene: NA
V gene: TRBV28
J gene: TRBJ2-1
clone size: few

CDR3 DNA: TGTGCCAGCAGCCCGGGGGAGTCCTACGAGCAGTACTTC
CDR3 protein: CASSPGESYEQYF
D gene: NA
V gene: TRBV7-9
J gene: TRBJ2-7
clone size: few

CDR3 DNA: TGTGCCAGCAGCGTACAAACAGGGACCGAAGCTTTCTTT
CDR3 protein: CASSVQTGTEAFF
D gene: NA
V gene: TRBV7-6
J gene: TRBJ1-1
clone size: many

CDR3 DNA: TGCGCCAGCAGTTCAGGACAGGGAAAGTTCTTC
CDR3 protein: CASSSGQGKFF
D gene: TRBD1
V gene: TRBV4-1
J gene: TRBJ2-1
clone size: few

CDR3 DNA: TGTGCCAGCAGCTTAGCCCGACAGGGGGCCTACAATGAGCAGTTCTTC
CDR3 protein: CASSLARQGAYNEQFF
D gene: TRBD1
V gene: TRBV7-9
J gene: TRBJ2-1
clone size: NA

CDR3 DNA: TGTGCCAGCAGTTACAGGGAGGAAGCTTTCTTT
CDR3 protein: CASSYREEAFF
D gene: NA
V gene: TRBV12-3/TRBV12-4
J gene: TRBJ1-1
clone size: NA

CDR3 DNA: TGTGCCAGCAGCTTACCGAGGACTAGCGGGGCCCCCTCCTACAATGAGCAGTTCTTC
CDR3 protein: CASSLPRTSGAPSYNEQFF
D gene: TRBD2
V gene: TRBV7-2
J gene: TRBJ2-1
clone size: NA

CDR3 DNA: TGTGCCAGCAGTTACTCGCTAGGGTTAGACCAGCCCCAGCATTTT
CDR3 protein: CASSYSLGLDQPQHF
D gene: NA
V gene: TRBV6-5
J gene: TRBJ1-5
clone size: NA